This T cell receptor beta chain was sequenced during a study of blood T cell repertoires in COVID-19. Study-wide context: The cDNA or gDNA used as material had been derived from T cells, B-cell-depleted T cells, or PBMCs.

Original methodology: Nucleated cell counts were estimated from reference gene primer amplification. Some clones are missing from TCRdb's copy, which holds only in-frame ones; the method was immunoSEQ multiplex PCR. V and J calls and clone size are as listed in that table; D and trimming were resolved from the DNA. The table has roughly 260,000 clones, roughly 90% seen once. The CDR3 extends over 13 amino acids. The germline V gene encodes CDR1 MNHNS and CDR2 SASEGT. Trimming pared 2 bases from V and 2 bases from J, leaving 6 bases between. The clonotype was recovered from a man aged 60-69 years who had recovered from COVID-19. V usage is TRBV6-1 and J usage is TRBJ1-1, with D unresolved. The sequencing input was peripheral blood. Written as DNA, the CDR3 is TGTGCCAGCAGTGAACAGTTTAACACTGAAGCTTTCTTT. Translated, it gives CASSEQFNTEAFF.